The next 3 T cell receptor beta chains were all read from a single sample in a study of shared clonotypes between healthy human individuals. TCRdb's table, derived via immunoSEQ multiplex PCR, lists solely in-frame clones and lacks some. The sample gives some 2 million clones, less than 95% of which show up once; roughly 1% is in the top ten. The naive CD8 fraction comprised CD45RO-negative cells positively selected for CCR7 and excluded terminally differentiated effector memory CD45RA+ cells. Sequenced sample: naive CD8+ T cells sorted from blood. The source is a man younger than 30 in good health.

The CDR3 DNA reads TGTGCCAGCAGCCCGATTACGGGCCTCACAGATACGCAGTATTTT. Translated, it gives CASSPITGLTDTQYF. The gene calls are TRBV7-9 and TRBJ2-3; D gene ambiguous. V lost 5 bases and J 2 bases, leaving 14 bases between the germline ends. From germline, CDR1 is SEHNR and CDR2 FQNEAQ (reference sequence). This CDR3 is 15 amino acids long.

This CDR3 is CASSPPGLAGHNEQFF. In DNA form, the CDR3 reads TGTGCCAGCAGCCCCCCGGGACTAGCGGGACACAATGAGCAGTTCTTC. V usage is TRBV7-9 and J usage is TRBJ2-1, with 13 positions matching TRBD2. This CDR3 has 16 amino acids. The junction had 6 bases not matched to a gene; V was cut back by 5 bases and J by 5 bases. Germline assignment: CDR1 SEHNR and CDR2 FQNEAQ (reference sequence).

This chain joins TRBV11-2 and TRBJ1-2, with 8 bases that match TRBD1. V gave up 1 base and J gave up 4 bases; unmatched junction bases: 5. The germline V gene has CDR1 SGHAT and CDR2 FQNNGV. The CDR3 has 15 amino acids. The CDR3 DNA reads TGTGCCAGCAGCTTAGCACAGGGGGATGTCTATGGCTACACCTTC. Translated, it gives CASSLAQGDVYGYTF.